This T cell receptor (beta chain) was documented in a study of T-cell reconstitution after alpha-beta-depleted transplantation in children. This clonotype was counted ten times or more. A library of TCRbeta sequences, prepared with unique molecular identifiers, was generated. TCRdb called the PCR reads again in MiXCR, with one record for every CDR3 protein. The sample lists roughly 120,000 distinct CDR3 sequences, 10% seen once, with 8% in the top ten. Trimming took 5 bases from V and 0 from J, leaving 11 bases between them. The CDR3 spans 15 residues. Germline V lookup: CDR1 SGHTA, CDR2 FQGNSA. This chain joins TRBV7-2 and TRBJ1-5; maybe TRBD1 (5 bases). This TCR was sampled from a human donor who donated a stem cell graft to a child with acute lymphoblastic leukemia. The material was PBMCs from the stem cell graft donor, obtained from the stem cell graft. The CDR3 here is CASSLGENSNQPQHF. The DNA for the CDR3 is TGTGCCAGCAGCCTGGGGGAGAATAGCAATCAGCCCCAGCATTTT.